The rows below give T cell receptor beta chains drawn from one sample of a study of vaccination and CD4 T cells after COVID-19. A single record per CDR3 protein comes from TCRdb applying MiXCR to the PCR reads. Among more than 15,000 distinct CDR3 sequences listed, more than 40% were seen once. These receptors have no known antigen. The specimen was CD4+ T cells from blood, cultured in vitro, collected before SARS-CoV-2 vaccination. The origin of the receptors is a human donor who had recovered from COVID-19. CDR3s include the opening cysteine and the closing phenylalanine or tryptophan. Fields, in order: D gene, J gene, V gene, clone size, CDR3 protein, CDR3 DNA. The D gene is left open where the match is weak. Clone size appears in some rows only: once, few, many, or a class for an expanded clone.

-	TRBJ2-1	TRBV27	-	CASSFSPQLGEQFF	TGTGCCAGCAGTTTCTCCCCGCAGCTGGGTGAGCAGTTCTTC
TRBD1	TRBJ1-5	TRBV20-1	few	CSVRTGTGGNQPQHF	TGCAGCGTGCGCACCGGGACAGGGGGCAATCAGCCCCAGCATTTT
TRBD2	TRBJ2-3	TRBV2	few	CASSRTSGTTDTQYF	TGTGCCAGCAGCAGGACTAGCGGGACCACAGATACGCAGTATTTT
-	TRBJ2-5	TRBV19	-	CASSIQETQYF	TGTGCCAGTAGTATACAAGAGACCCAGTACTTC
TRBD1	TRBJ1-5	TRBV6-1	few	CASSRRDRDGQPQHF	TGTGCCAGCAGCCGCCGGGACAGGGATGGCCAGCCCCAGCATTTT
-	TRBJ2-5	TRBV6-1	few	CASSALGLQETQYF	TGTGCCAGCAGTGCCCTGGGATTACAAGAGACCCAGTACTTC
TRBD1	TRBJ1-5	TRBV24-1	few	CATSGGQGAQPQHF	TGTGCCACCAGTGGCGGACAGGGGGCCCAGCCCCAGCATTTT
TRBD1	TRBJ2-1	TRBV27	-	CASSLFGTGYNEQFF	TGTGCCAGCAGTTTATTTGGGACAGGATACAATGAGCAGTTCTTC
-	TRBJ2-5	TRBV11-3	-	CASSPRTVQETQYF	TGTGCCAGCAGCCCGAGGACAGTACAAGAGACCCAGTACTTC
-	TRBJ1-6	TRBV19	few	CASSDYNSPLHF	TGTGCCAGTAGTGACTATAATTCACCCCTCCACTTT
-	TRBJ2-3	TRBV11-3	-	CASSQRRGTPRNTQYF	TGTGCCAGCAGCCAGCGGAGAGGGACCCCACGCAATACGCAGTATTTT
TRBD2	TRBJ2-7	TRBV7-6	-	CASSSSGGGPYEQYF	TGTGCCAGCAGCTCAAGCGGGGGAGGGCCCTACGAGCAGTACTTC
-	TRBJ2-7	TRBV6-1	few	CASSDVGSYEQYF	TGTGCCAGCAGTGATGTGGGGTCCTACGAGCAGTACTTC
TRBD2	TRBJ2-7	TRBV28	-	CASSPAGGPYEQYF	TGTGCCAGCAGCCCGGCGGGGGGCCCCTACGAGCAGTACTTC
-	TRBJ2-3	TRBV6-2/TRBV6-3	-	CASSWAVSDTQYF	TGTGCCAGCAGTTGGGCAGTATCAGATACGCAGTATTTT
TRBD1	TRBJ1-1	TRBV20-1	-	CSAPQGARTEAFF	TGCAGTGCGCCTCAGGGGGCTAGAACTGAAGCTTTCTTT
-	TRBJ1-2	TRBV6-2/TRBV6-3	once	CASSEHSYGYTF	TGTGCCAGCAGTGAGCACAGCTATGGCTACACCTTC
-	TRBJ1-2	TRBV20-1	-	CSASDGRRGKGGYTF	TGCAGTGCTAGCGACGGCCGACGCGGAAAGGGTGGCTACACCTTC
-	TRBJ1-6	TRBV19	few	CASKEGIHNSPLHF	TGTGCCAGTAAAGAGGGGATCCATAATTCACCCCTCCACTTT